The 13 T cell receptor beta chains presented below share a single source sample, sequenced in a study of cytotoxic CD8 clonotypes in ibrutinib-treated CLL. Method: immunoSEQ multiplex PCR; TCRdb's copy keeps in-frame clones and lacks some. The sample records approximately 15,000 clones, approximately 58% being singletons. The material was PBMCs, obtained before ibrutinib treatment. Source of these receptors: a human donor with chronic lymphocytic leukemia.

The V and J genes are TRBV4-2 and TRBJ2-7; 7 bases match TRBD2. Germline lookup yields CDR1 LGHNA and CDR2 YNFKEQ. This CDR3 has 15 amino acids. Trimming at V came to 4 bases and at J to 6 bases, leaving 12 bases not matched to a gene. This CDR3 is CASSPLARDYSEQYF. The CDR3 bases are TGTGCCAGCAGCCCCCTCGCCAGGGACTATTCCGAGCAGTACTTC.

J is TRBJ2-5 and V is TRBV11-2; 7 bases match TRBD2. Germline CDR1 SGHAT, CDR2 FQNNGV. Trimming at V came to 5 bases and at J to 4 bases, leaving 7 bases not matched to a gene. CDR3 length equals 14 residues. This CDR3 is CASSREVLRETQYF. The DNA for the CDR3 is TGTGCCAGCAGCCGGGAGGTACTTAGAGAGACCCAGTACTTC. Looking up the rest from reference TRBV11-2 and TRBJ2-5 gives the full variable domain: EAGVAQSPRYKIIEKRQSVAFWCNPISGHATLYWYQQILGQGPKLLIQFQNNGVVDDSQLPKDRFSAERLKGVDSTLKIQPAKLEDSAVYLCASSREVLRETQYFGPGTRLLVL.

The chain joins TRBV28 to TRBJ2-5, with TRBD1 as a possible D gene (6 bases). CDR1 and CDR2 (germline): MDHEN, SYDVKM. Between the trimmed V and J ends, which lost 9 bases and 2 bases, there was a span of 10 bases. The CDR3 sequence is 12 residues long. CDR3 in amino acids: CASSGAQETQYF. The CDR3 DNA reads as TGTGCCAGTTCAGGGGCTCAAGAGACCCAGTACTTC.

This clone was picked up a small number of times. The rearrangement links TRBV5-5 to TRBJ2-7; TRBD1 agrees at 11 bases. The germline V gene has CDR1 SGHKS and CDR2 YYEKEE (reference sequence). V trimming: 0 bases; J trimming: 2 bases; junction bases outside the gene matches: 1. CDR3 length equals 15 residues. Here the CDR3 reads CASSLVGQGAYEQYF. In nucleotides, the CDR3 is TGTGCCAGCAGCTTGGTGGGACAGGGGGCCTACGAGCAGTACTTC.

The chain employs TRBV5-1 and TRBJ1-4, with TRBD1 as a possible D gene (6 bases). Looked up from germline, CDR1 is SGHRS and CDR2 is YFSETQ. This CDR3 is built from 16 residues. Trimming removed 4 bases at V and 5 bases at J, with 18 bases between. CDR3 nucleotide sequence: TGCGCCAGCAGCCCAAGTGATCCAGGGGCAAATGAAAAACTGTTTTTT. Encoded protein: CASSPSDPGANEKLFF.

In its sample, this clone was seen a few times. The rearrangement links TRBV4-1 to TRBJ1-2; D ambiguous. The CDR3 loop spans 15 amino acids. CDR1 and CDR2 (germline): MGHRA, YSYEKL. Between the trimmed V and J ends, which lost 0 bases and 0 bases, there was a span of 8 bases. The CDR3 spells CASSQDGVPNYGYTF. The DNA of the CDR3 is TGCGCCAGCAGCCAAGACGGGGTTCCTAACTATGGCTACACCTTC.

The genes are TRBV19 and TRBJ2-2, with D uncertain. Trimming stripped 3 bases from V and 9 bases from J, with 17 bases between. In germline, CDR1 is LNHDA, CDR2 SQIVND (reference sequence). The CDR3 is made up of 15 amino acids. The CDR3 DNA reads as TGTGCCAGTAGTATTTCGTCCAACCCAGCCCGGGAGCTGTTTTTT. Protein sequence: CASSISSNPARELFF.

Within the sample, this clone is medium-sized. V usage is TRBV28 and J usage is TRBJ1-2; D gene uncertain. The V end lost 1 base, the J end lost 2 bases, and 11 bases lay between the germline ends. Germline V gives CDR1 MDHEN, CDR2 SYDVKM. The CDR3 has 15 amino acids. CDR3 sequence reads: CASSLSHGNNYGYTF. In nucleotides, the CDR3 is TGTGCCAGCAGTTTATCGCACGGGAACAACTATGGCTACACCTTC.

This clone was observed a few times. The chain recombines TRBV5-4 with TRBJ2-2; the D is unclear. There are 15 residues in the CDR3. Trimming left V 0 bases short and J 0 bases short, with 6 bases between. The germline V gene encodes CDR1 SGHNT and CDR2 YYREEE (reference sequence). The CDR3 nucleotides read TGTGCCAGCAGCTTGGCCCCCGCGAACACCGGGGAGCTGTTTTTT. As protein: CASSLAPANTGELFF.

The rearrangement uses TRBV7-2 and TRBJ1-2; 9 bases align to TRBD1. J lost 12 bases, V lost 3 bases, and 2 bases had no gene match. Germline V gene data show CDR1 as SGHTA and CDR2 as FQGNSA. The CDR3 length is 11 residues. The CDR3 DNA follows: TGTGCCAGCAGCTTTACAGGGGGCCACACCTTC. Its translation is CASSFTGGHTF.

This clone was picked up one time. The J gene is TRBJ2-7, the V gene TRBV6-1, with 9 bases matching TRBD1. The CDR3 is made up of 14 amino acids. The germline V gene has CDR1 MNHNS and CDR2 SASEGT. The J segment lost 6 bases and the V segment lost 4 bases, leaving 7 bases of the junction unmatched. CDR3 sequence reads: CASSAPGQGTEQYV. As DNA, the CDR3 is TGTGCCAGCAGTGCCCCGGGACAGGGTACCGAGCAGTACGTC.

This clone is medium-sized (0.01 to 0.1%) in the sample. The CDR3 DNA reads as TGTGCCAGCAGCTTAGCGGGACTAGCGGCTTCAGATACGCAGTATTTT. It specifies CASSLAGLAASDTQYF. The V gene is TRBV7-6, the J gene TRBJ2-3; 11 positions agree with TRBD2. V was pared by 0 bases and J by 4 bases, with 3 bases of the junction left unmatched. The germline gives CDR1 SGHVS, CDR2 FNYEAQ. The CDR3 is 16 residues long.

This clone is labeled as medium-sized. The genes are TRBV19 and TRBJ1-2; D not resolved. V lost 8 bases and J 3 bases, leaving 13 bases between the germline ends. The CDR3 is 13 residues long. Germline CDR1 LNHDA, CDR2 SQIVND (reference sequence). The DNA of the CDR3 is TGTGCCAGTGCGGTTTGGCCCGACTATGGCTACACCTTC. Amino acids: CASAVWPDYGYTF.